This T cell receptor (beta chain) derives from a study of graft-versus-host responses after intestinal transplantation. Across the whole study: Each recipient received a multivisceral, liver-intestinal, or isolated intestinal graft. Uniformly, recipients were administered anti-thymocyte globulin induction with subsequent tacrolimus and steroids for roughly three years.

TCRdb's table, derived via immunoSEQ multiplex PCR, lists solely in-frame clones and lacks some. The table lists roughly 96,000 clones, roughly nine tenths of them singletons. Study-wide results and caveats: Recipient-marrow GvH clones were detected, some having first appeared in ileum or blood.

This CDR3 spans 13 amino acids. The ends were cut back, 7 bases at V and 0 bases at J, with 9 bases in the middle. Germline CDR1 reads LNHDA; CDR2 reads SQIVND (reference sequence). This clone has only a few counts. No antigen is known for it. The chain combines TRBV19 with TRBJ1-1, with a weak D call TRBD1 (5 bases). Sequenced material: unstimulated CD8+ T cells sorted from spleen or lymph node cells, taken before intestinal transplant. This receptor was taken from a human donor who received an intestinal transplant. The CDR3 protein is CASTTGLNTEAFF. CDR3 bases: TGTGCCAGTACAACAGGTCTGAACACTGAAGCTTTCTTT.